This T cell receptor beta chain was captured in a study of spatial heterogeneity in lung cancer. About the study: Alpha-chain sequences were consistently detected less often than beta-chain sequences. There were, on average, more than 9.5 raw-read appearances for each unique TCR and UMI combination.

Study findings and constraints: Blood contained ubiquitous expanded tumor TCRs more at resection than at follow-up.

CDR3 size: 12 residues. Trimming cost V 1 base and J 6 bases, with 7 bases left between them. Germline loops: CDR1 SEHNR, CDR2 FQNEAQ (reference sequence). Regarding time point: sample taken at primary tumor resection. The study sequenced unsorted whole RNA from tumor, nontumor lung or frozen PBMC. TCR cDNA molecules were tagged individually, and each one carried a unique molecular identifier. Via MiXCR, TCRdb re-called the 5' RACE reads, giving one row per CDR3 protein. Of 50,000 to 65,000 distinct CDR3 sequences listed, approximately 7% were seen once; the top ten hold 2.9%. Ten or more counts support this clonotype. The target antigen is unknown.

The chain joins TRBV7-9 to TRBJ2-7; weak D call: TRBD2 (5 bases). Here the sequenced sample was PBMCs, taken at surgery. This clonotype originated in a female donor with early-stage non-small cell lung cancer. The CDR3 nucleotides read TGTGCCAGCAGCTTAGACGGGATCGAGCAGTACTTC. Protein sequence: CASSLDGIEQYF.